This T cell receptor beta chain was obtained from a study of PD-L1 blockade in urothelial cancer. General observations from the study: At 3 weeks on treatment, tumor-associated clones expanded more with durable benefit.

The CDR3 is 15 amino acids. The V segment lost 3 bases and the J segment 0 bases; nucleotides outside the gene matches: 5. CDR1 KGHSH and CDR2 LQKENI come from the germline V gene. The table came from immunoSEQ multiplex PCR; TCRdb's copy has only in-frame clones and leaves some out. The sample carries about 83,000 clones, around 90% recorded once. Turning to this clone: Its antigen is currently unknown.

Here the sequenced sample was PBMCs, taken around atezolizumab (anti-PD-L1) treatment. This receptor was taken from a woman in her 70s with urothelial cancer. The chain joins TRBV18 to TRBJ2-7, with TRBD1 matching 7 bases. Written as DNA, the CDR3 is TGTGCCAGCTCACCCCCCCGGGACAGCTCCTACGAGCAGTACTTC. Amino acids: CASSPPRDSSYEQYF.